This T cell receptor (beta chain) came from a study of sequential checkpoint blockade in melanoma. In the study overall: Arm A got nivolumab then ipilimumab; arm B the reverse, 1:1.

Described treatment: randomized to nivolumab then ipilimumab (arm A) or the reverse (arm B). No patient had prior DNA-damaging chemotherapy. Live CD3+CD8+ CD19− CD56− cells were sorted from PBMCs. Clones were read by immunoSEQ multiplex PCR, and TCRdb kept only the in-frame ones, dropping some. The sample shows under 20,000 clones, about 50% of them seen only once. The CDR3 is 17 amino acids. Trimming pared 4 bases from V and 4 bases from J, leaving 17 bases between. Germline CDR1 is MNHNS and CDR2 is SASEGT. The chain combines TRBV6-1 with TRBJ1-6, with D possibly TRBD1 on 5 matching bases. The sample in question was CD8+ T cells sorted from blood (inferred from file names), obtained from a patient given nivolumab and ipilimumab in sequence. The receptor comes from a human donor with melanoma. CDR3 amino acids: CASSGDSRQFYNSPLHF. As DNA, the CDR3 is TGTGCCAGCAGTGGGGACTCTAGACAGTTTTATAATTCACCCCTCCACTTT.